This TCR beta chain was recovered during a study of T cell changes during pregnancy in multiple sclerosis. The CDR3 spans 15 residues. With V trimmed by 8 bases and J by 2 bases, 12 bases remained unmatched. Germline-derived CDR1 and CDR2 are MDHEN and SYDVKM. Repertoires were generated with immunoSEQ multiplex PCR, while TCRdb's copy carries only in-frame clones and drops some. The table shows 70,000 to 80,000 clones, with roughly 92% occurring only once. The source of this sequence is a female donor in good health, enrolled as a control in a pregnancy study. The rearrangement links TRBV28 to TRBJ2-7; 7 bases match TRBD2. The specimen was peripheral blood, collected after pregnancy. This chain's CDR3 is CASRSVVGGTYEQYF. The CDR3 coding sequence is TGTGCCAGCCGAAGCGTGGTCGGGGGGACCTACGAGCAGTACTTC.